Below, one T cell receptor (beta chain) is given with its context. Antigen: not known. These data belong to a study of T-cell reconstitution after alpha-beta-depleted transplantation in children. Study-level results: Reportedly, only several hundred clones from non-depleted graft cells drove alpha-beta T-cell counts at about two months.

The CDR3 is 18 amino acids. V shed 3 bases and J 0 bases; nucleotides not matched to a gene: 10. Germline CDR1 SQVTM, CDR2 ANQGSEA. Using unique molecular identifiers, the investigators prepared the TCRbeta library. One entry per CDR3 protein, called by TCRdb with MiXCR from the PCR reads. This table holds fewer than 500,000 distinct CDR3 sequences, around two fifths found once. The rearrangement uses TRBV29-1 and TRBJ2-1; 11 nucleotides match TRBD2. This sample comprised PBMCs, obtained before TCRalphabeta/CD19-depleted stem cell transplant. The sequence was obtained from a girl aged 2 to 9 with aplastic anemia, due to receive a stem cell transplant. DNA of the CDR3: TGCAGCGTTGAGCCCGGGACTAGCGGTTCGAGCTCCTACAATGAGCAGTTCTTC. Encoded protein: CSVEPGTSGSSSYNEQFF.